These 18 T cell receptor beta chains were sequenced from one sample in a study of blood T cells in healthy people across ages (dated by TCRdb to the mid-2010s). Preparation of the library involved 5' RACE. For sequencing, an Illumina HiSeq 2500 was employed. A second roughly 7 to 12 cycle PCR used a sample-barcoded 5' primer and a J-beta primer mix. Using fastp at Q25 and MiXCR, TCRdb reprocessed the public reads and kept productive beta chains. Merged by CDR3 protein, the rows form single entries marked with the most common genes and DNA. This sample holds 600,000 to 1,000,000 distinct CDR3 sequences; more than 45% were observed only once. The ten largest account for approximately 21% of the sample. The sample comprised blood. These receptors were taken from a man aged 30 to 45 in good health.

V and J are TRBV4-1 and TRBJ1-1; D is possibly TRBD1 (5 bases). V was shortened by 4 bases and J by 2 bases, with 17 bases between the two germline ends. This CDR3 is 16 amino acids long. The germline V gene encodes CDR1 MGHRA and CDR2 YSYEKL. The CDR3 DNA sequence: TGCGCCAGCAGCCCCTGGGGAACGACAGACAACACTGAAGCTTTCTTT. Translated: CASSPWGTTDNTEAFF.

This clonotype has only a few counts. The chain uses TRBV7-3 and TRBJ2-1, with 9 bases matching TRBD1. The V segment lost 5 bases and the J segment 6 bases; nucleotides outside the gene matches: 8. CDR1 is SGHTA and CDR2 is FQGTGA in the germline V gene. The CDR3 consists of 15 residues. CDR3 bases: TGTGCCAGCAGCCCCCGACAGGGGGACATCAATGAGCAGTTCTTC. It translates to CASSPRQGDINEQFF.

This clonotype has ten or more counts. The V call is TRBV7-9, the J call TRBJ2-1, with 7 positions matching TRBD2. V shed 3 bases, J shed 4 bases, and the junction held 6 bases outside the gene matches. This CDR3 is built from 15 residues. Per the germline V gene, CDR1 is SEHNR and CDR2 is FQNEAQ (reference sequence). This CDR3 is CASSLTSSVYNEQFF. DNA for the CDR3: TGTGCCAGCAGCTTGACTAGCAGTGTTTACAATGAGCAGTTCTTC.

The chain couples TRBV20-1 to TRBJ1-1; maybe TRBD1 (5 bases). Germline lookup yields CDR1 DFQATT and CDR2 SNEGSKA (reference sequence). This CDR3 spans 12 amino acids. V was clipped by 7 bases and J by 1 base, with 10 bases between them. The CDR3, as DNA: TGCAGTGTCATGGGGCCGAACACTGAAGCTTTCTTT. Protein sequence: CSVMGPNTEAFF.

The chain links TRBV24-1 to TRBJ2-4, with 11 bases matching TRBD1. The end of the DNA aligns better with TRBJ2-5, so the J call may be wrong. Looked up from germline, CDR1 is KGHDR and CDR2 is SFDVKD. The CDR3 extends over 15 amino acids. Here the CDR3 DNA reads TGTGCCACCAGTGTCCCGGGACAGGGGGTAGAGACCCAGTACTTC. This encodes CATSVPGQGVETQYF.

This chain connects TRBV6-2 or TRBV6-3 to TRBJ2-7, with D unclear. The CDR3 contains 12 residues. Per germline, CDR1 MNHEY and CDR2 SVGEGT. The V gene lost 11 bases and the J gene lost 2 bases, with 13 bases spanning the gap. The CDR3 nucleotides read TGTGCCGGGTCGGACGGACCCTACGAGCAGTACTTC. It yields the protein CAGSDGPYEQYF.

The chain joins TRBV21-1 to TRBJ2-1; TRBD1 reflects the table's D call only, with no check against the DNA. TRBV21-1 is classified as a pseudogene. The CDR3 has 17 residues. CDR3 in amino acids: CASSDSGTPGWYNEQFF. CDR3 coding DNA: TGTGCCAGCAGCGACTCCGGGACCCCAGGCTGGTACAATGAGCAGTTCTTC.

This clonotype was seen a single time. The chain links TRBV6-5 to TRBJ2-1; possibly TRBD1 for D (6 bases). Trimming took 7 bases from V and 0 from J, leaving 10 bases between them. The CDR3 runs to 14 residues. The germline CDR1 and CDR2 sequences are MNHEY and SVGAGI. The CDR3 DNA sequence: TGTGCCAGCATGAGGGGGATCTCCTACAATGAGCAGTTCTTC. Amino acids: CASMRGISYNEQFF.

This clonotype was seen only a few times. The rearrangement joins TRBV3-1 to TRBJ1-2; possible D gene TRBD1, 5 bases. The CDR3 is made up of 13 amino acids. Germline CDR1 reads LGHDT; CDR2 reads YNNKEL (reference sequence). Trimming took 6 bases from V and 5 from J, leaving 13 bases between them. The CDR3 DNA is TGTGCCAGCAGAAAGGGTGAGGGGTATGGCTACACCTTC. This codes for CASRKGEGYGYTF.

This clonotype was counted a few times. The chain couples TRBV7-2 to TRBJ2-1; the match to TRBD1 covers 8 bases. V was clipped by 1 base and J by 8 bases; unmatched bases: 10. The CDR3 is 16 residues long. The germline CDR1 and CDR2 sequences are SGHTA and FQGNSA. The CDR3 DNA sequence: TGTGCCAGCAGCTTAGGACCCCAGGGGGCGAATGATGAGCAGTTCTTC. Translation gives CASSLGPQGANDEQFF.

This clonotype was seen a single time. V and J are TRBV7-2 and TRBJ1-1; D unresolved. The CDR3 is 13 residues long. The germline V gene encodes CDR1 SGHTA and CDR2 FQGNSA. With 1 base removed from V and 6 bases from J, the gap between germline ends came to 9 bases. CDR3 bases: TGTGCCAGCAGCTTAGACGGGGATCCTGAAGCTTTCTTT. Its translation is CASSLDGDPEAFF.

Only one count was recorded for this clonotype. J is TRBJ2-4 and V is TRBV20-1, with 10 bases fitting TRBD2. The DNA end is a closer match to TRBJ2-5, so the J assignment may be wrong. Germline CDR1 reads DFQATT; CDR2 reads SNEGSKA (reference sequence). CDR3 length equals 16 residues. Written as DNA, the CDR3 is TGCAGTGCTAGGTCTGAGCGGGAGGGGTGGCAAGAGACCCAGTACTTC. It yields the protein CSARSEREGWQETQYF.

This clonotype was counted only a few times. This sequence joins TRBV7-3 and TRBJ2-1; unclear D gene. Between the trimmed V and J ends, which lost 2 bases and 1 base, there was a span of 6 bases. The CDR3 sequence is 14 residues long. Germline V gives CDR1 SGHTA, CDR2 FQGTGA. CDR3 in DNA: TGTGCCAGCAGCTTAGGTCTATCCTACAATGAGCAGTTCTTC. Protein sequence: CASSLGLSYNEQFF.

This clonotype was counted only a few times. The rearrangement links TRBV29-1 to TRBJ1-2; D perhaps matches TRBD1 (6 bases). The CDR3 extends over 13 amino acids. The V end was cut by 7 bases, the J end by 7 bases, with 19 bases between. The germline CDR1 and CDR2 sequences are SQVTM and ANQGSEA. The CDR3 nucleotides read TGCAGCGACACCATTACAGGGCAGAGTGGCTACACCTTC. Encoded protein: CSDTITGQSGYTF.

The DNA for the CDR3 is TGTGCCAGCAGCTTAGGGCTAGCGGGGGGGGAGCAGTTCTTC. This codes for CASSLGLAGGEQFF. The rearrangement uses TRBV7-2 and TRBJ2-1; 12 nucleotides line up with TRBD2. CDR3 length equals 14 residues. V shed 1 base and J 10 bases; nucleotides not matched to a gene: 2. CDR1 and CDR2 from the germline V gene are SGHTA and FQGNSA.

V gene TRBV4-2 combines with J gene TRBJ1-1; TRBD1 matches 8 bases. The ends lost 1 base at V and 0 bases at J; junction bases unmatched: 4. Germline lookup yields CDR1 LGHNA and CDR2 YNFKEQ. This CDR3 has 16 amino acids. CDR3 nucleotides: TGTGCCAGCAGCCAAGGTCAGGGGGCCTTGAACACTGAAGCTTTCTTT. Translated, it gives CASSQGQGALNTEAFF.

This rearrangement joins TRBV20-1 to TRBJ2-3, with 14 bases lining up with TRBD2. Losses at the gene ends were 6 bases for V and 9 bases for J; bases not matched to a gene: 11. Looked up from germline, CDR1 is DFQATT and CDR2 is SNEGSKA (reference sequence). The CDR3 totals 15 residues. This CDR3 reads CSAKPGLAGVVTQYF. As DNA, the CDR3 is TGCAGTGCGAAACCGGGACTAGCGGGAGTGGTAACGCAGTATTTT.

The genes are TRBV10-3 and TRBJ1-5, with 8 bases fitting TRBD1. The CDR3 covers 15 residues. Germline-derived CDR1 and CDR2 are ENHRY and SYGVKD. The J segment lost 0 bases and the V segment lost 9 bases, leaving 7 bases of the junction unmatched. The CDR3 DNA is TGTGCCATTGGGACAGGAGAATATAGCAATCAGCCCCAGCATTTT. Translating it yields CAIGTGEYSNQPQHF.